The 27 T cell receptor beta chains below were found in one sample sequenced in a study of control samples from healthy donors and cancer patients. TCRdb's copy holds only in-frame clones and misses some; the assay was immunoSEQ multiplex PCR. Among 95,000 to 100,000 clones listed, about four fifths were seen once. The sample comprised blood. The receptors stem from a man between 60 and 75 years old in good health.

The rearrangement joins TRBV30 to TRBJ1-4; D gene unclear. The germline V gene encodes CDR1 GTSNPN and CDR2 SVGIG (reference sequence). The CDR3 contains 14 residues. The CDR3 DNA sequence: TGTGCAACGAACAGAGCTGCAACTAATGAAAAACTGTTTTTT. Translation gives CATNRAATNEKLFF.

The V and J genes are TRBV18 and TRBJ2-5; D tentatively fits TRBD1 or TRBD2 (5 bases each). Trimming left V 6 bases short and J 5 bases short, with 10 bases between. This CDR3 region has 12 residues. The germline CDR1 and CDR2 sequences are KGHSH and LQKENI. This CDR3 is CASSGPGETQYF. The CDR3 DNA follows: TGTGCCAGCTCGGGGCCGGGGGAGACCCAGTACTTC.

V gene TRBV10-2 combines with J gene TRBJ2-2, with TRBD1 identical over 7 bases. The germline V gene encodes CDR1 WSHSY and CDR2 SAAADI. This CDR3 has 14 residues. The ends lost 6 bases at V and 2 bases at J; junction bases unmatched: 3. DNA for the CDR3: TGCGCCAGCAGAGCAGGGGGAAACACCGGGGAGCTGTTTTTT. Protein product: CASRAGGNTGELFF.

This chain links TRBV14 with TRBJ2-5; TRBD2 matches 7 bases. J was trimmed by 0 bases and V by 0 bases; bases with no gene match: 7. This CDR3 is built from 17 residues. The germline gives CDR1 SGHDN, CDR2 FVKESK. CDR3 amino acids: CASSQDGVAGYQETQYF. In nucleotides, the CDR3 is TGTGCCAGCAGCCAAGACGGCGTAGCGGGCTACCAAGAGACCCAGTACTTC. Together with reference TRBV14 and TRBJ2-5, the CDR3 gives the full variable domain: EAGVTQFPSHSVIEKGQTVTLRCDPISGHDNLYWYRRVMGKEIKFLLHFVKESKQDESGMPNNRFLAERTGGTYSTLKVQPAELEDSGVYFCASSQDGVAGYQETQYFGPGTRLLVL.

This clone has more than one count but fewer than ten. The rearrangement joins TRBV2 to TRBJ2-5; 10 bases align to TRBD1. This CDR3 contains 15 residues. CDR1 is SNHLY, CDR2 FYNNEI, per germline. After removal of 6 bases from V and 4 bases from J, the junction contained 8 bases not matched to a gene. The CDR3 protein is CASRWTGGFGETQYF. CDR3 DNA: TGTGCCAGCAGATGGACAGGGGGTTTTGGAGAGACCCAGTACTTC.

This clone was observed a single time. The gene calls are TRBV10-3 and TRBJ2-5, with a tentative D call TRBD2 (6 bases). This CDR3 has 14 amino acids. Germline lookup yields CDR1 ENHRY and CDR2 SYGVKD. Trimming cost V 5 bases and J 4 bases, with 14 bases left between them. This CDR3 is CAISSGGVLETQYF. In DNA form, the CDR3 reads TGTGCCATCAGTTCCGGGGGTGTGTTAGAGACCCAGTACTTC.

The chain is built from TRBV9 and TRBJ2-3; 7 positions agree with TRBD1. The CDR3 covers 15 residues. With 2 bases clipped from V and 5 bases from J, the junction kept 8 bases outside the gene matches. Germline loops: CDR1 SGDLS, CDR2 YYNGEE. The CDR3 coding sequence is TGTGCCAGCAGCGTCCGGACAGGTTCAGGAGATACGCAGTATTTT. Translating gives CASSVRTGSGDTQYF.

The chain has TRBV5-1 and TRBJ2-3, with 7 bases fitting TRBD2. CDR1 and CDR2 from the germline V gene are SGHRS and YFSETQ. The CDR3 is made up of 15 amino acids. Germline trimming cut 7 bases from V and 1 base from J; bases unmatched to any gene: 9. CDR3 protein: CASGSSGGGTDTQYF. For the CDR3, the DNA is TGCGCCAGCGGGTCTAGCGGTGGGGGCACAGATACGCAGTATTTT.

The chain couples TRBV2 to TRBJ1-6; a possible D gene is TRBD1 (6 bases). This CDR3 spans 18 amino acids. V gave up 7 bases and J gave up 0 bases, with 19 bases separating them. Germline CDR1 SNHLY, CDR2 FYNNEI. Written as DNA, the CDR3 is TGTGCCAGCACCCCGGGACAATCTGCAAGCTCCTATAATTCACCCCTCCACTTT. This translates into CASTPGQSASSYNSPLHF.

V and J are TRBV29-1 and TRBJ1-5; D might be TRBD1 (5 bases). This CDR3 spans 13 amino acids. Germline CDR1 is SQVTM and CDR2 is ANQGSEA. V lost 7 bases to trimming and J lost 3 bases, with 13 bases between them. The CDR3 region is CSARGGFNQPQHF. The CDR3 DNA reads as TGCAGCGCCCGGGGGGGTTTCAATCAGCCCCAGCATTTT.

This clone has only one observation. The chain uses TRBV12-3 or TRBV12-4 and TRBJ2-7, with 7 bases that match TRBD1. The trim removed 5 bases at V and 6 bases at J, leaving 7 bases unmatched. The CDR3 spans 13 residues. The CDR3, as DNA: TGTGCCAGCAGTACAATAGGGGGCGGCGAGCAGTACTTC. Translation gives CASSTIGGGEQYF.

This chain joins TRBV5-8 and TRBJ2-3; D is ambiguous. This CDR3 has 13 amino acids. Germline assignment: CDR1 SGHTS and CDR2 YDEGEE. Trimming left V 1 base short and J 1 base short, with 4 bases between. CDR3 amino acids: CASSLPGTDTQYF. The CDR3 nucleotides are TGTGCCAGCAGCTTGCCAGGCACAGATACGCAGTATTTT.

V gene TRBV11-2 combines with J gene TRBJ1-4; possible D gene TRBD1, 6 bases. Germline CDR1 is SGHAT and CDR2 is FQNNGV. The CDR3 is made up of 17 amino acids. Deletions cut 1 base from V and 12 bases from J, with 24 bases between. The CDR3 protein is CASSLARGGRPGGELFF. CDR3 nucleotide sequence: TGTGCCAGCAGCTTAGCCCGTGGGGGGCGCCCCGGAGGAGAACTGTTTTTT.

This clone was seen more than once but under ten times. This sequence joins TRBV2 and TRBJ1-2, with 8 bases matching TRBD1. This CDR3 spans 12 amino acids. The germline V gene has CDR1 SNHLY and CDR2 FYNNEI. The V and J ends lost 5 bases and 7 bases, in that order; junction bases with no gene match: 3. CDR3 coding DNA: TGTGCCAGCAGTTCAGGGGGCGGTGGCTACACCTTC. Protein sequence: CASSSGGGGYTF.

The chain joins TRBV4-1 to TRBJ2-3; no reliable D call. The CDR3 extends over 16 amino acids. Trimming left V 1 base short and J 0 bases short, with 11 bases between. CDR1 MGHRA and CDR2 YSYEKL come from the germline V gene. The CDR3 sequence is CASSQGALPSTDTQYF. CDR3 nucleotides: TGCGCCAGCAGCCAAGGGGCCCTACCTAGCACAGATACGCAGTATTTT.

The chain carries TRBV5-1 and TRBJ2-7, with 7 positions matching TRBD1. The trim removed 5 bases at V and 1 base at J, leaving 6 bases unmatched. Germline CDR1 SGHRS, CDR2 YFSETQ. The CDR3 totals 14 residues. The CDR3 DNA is TGCGCCAGCAGACCCCAGGACAGGTCCTACGAGCAGTACTTC. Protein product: CASRPQDRSYEQYF.

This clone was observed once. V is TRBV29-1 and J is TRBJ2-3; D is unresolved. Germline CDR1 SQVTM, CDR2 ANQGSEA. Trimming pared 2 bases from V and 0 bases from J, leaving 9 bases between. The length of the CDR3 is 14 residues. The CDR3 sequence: CSVERPDSTDTQYF. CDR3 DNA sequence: TGCAGCGTTGAAAGACCGGACAGCACAGATACGCAGTATTTT.

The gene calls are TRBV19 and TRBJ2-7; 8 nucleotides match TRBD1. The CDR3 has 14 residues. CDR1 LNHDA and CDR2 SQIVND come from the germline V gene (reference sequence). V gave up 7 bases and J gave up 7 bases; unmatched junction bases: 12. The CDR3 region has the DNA TGTGCCAGTAACATCGGACAGGGCAGTGTGGAGCAGTACTTC. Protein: CASNIGQGSVEQYF.

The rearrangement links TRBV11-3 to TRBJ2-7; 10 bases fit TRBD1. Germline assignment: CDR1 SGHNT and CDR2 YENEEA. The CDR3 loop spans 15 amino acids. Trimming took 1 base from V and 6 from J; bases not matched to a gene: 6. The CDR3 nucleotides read TGTGCCAGCAGCTTAGGAGGGACAGGGGTCGGCGAGCAGTACTTC. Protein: CASSLGGTGVGEQYF.

As DNA, the CDR3 is TGTGCCAGCAGCGGCAAGAGGGGTGTAGCGGGAGGGCCTGAGCAGTTCTTC. Its protein product is CASSGKRGVAGGPEQFF. The chain links TRBV5-6 to TRBJ2-1; 11 nucleotides match TRBD2. The CDR3 length is 17 residues. With V trimmed by 4 bases and J by 9 bases, 15 bases remained unmatched. In germline, CDR1 is SGHDT, CDR2 YYEEEE.

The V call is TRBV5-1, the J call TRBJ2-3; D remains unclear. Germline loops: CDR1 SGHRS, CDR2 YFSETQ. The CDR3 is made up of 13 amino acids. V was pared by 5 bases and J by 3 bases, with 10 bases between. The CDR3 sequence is CASRGLGTDTQYF. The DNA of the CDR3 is TGCGCCAGCAGGGGTTTGGGAACAGATACGCAGTATTTT.

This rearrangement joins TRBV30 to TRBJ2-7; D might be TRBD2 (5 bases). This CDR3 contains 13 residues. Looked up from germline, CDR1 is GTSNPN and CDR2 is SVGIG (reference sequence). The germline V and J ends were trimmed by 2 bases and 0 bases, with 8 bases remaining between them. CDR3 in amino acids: CAWSPGNSYEQYF. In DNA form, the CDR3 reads TGTGCCTGGAGTCCCGGGAACTCCTACGAGCAGTACTTC.

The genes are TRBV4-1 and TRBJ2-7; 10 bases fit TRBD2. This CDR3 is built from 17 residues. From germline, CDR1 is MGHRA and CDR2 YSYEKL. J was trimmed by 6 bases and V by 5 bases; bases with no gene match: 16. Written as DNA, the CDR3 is TGCGCCAGCAGCAGGGCACCGAAGGCTAGCGGGAGTGCCGAGCAGTACTTC. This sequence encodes CASSRAPKASGSAEQYF.

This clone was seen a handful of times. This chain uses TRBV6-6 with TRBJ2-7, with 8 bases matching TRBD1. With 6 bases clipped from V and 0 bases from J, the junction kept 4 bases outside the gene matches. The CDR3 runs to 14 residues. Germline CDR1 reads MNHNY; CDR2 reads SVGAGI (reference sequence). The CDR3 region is CASSLTGGSYEQYF. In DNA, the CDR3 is TGTGCCAGCAGCCTTACAGGGGGCTCCTACGAGCAGTACTTC.

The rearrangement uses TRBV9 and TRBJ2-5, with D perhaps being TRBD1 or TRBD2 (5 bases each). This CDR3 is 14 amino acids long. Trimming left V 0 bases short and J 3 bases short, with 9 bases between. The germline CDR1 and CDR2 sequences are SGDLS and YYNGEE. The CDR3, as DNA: TGTGCCAGCAGCGTAGCTTGGGGGAAAGAGACCCAGTACTTC. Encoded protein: CASSVAWGKETQYF.

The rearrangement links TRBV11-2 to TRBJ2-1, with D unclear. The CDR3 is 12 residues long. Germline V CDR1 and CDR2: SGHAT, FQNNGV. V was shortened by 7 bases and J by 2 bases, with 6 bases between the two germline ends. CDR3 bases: TGTGCCAGCACCCAGCCCTACAATGAGCAGTTCTTC. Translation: CASTQPYNEQFF.

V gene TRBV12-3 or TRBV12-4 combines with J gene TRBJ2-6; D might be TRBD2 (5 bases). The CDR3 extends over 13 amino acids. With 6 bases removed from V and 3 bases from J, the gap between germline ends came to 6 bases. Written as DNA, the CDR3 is TGTGCCAGCAGGCGGGTTGGGGCCAACGTCCTGACTTTC. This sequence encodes CASRRVGANVLTF.